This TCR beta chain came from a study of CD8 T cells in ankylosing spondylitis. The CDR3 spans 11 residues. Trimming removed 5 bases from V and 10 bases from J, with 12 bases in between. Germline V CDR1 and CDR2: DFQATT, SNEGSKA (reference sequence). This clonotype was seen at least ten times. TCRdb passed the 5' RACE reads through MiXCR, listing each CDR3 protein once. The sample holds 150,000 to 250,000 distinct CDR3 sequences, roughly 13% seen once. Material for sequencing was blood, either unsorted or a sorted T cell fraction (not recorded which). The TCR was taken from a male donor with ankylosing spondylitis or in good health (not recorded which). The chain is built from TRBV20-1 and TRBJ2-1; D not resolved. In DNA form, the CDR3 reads TGCAGTGCTGAGTACCAGAAAGAGCAGTTCTTC. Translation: CSAEYQKEQFF.